The clone carrying this T cell receptor (beta chain) was counted a single time. Its cognate antigen is unknown. The CDR3 has 16 amino acids. The ends were cut back, 7 bases at V and 6 bases at J, with 24 bases in the middle. The germline CDR1 and CDR2 sequences are SEHNR and FQNEAQ (reference sequence). The repertoire was sequenced with immunoSEQ multiplex PCR; TCRdb's copy has only in-frame clones and lacks some. The sample holds around 54,000 clones; about 90% are singletons and the top ten take approximately 0.37%. This specimen belongs to a study of CD4 T cells in relation to SARS-CoV-2 and coronaviruses. About the research overall: A couple of subjects were Hispanic; patients were seven to nine males and a handful of females. Whole-study findings and limits: According to naive versus memory sequencing, detected responses are memory recall, not newly primed.

The TCR comes from an adult with COVID-19. Sequencing was done on a sample of naive CD4+ T cells from PBMCs. Subset given: naive CD4+ T cells isolated by negative enrichment. This chain joins TRBV7-9 and TRBJ1-2, with a tentative D call TRBD1 (6 bases). The CDR3 DNA sequence: TGTGCCAGCAACTCCTATACGGCCGGGGGCGCGGATGGCTACACCTTC. Protein product: CASNSYTAGGADGYTF.